The clone carrying this TCR beta chain was observed at least ten times. The antigen remains unidentified. Germline-derived CDR1 and CDR2 are KGHSH and LQKENI. The CDR3 runs to 14 residues. V shed 4 bases and J 2 bases; nucleotides not matched to a gene: 3. Synthesis of cDNA was carried out by template-switch 5'RACE. The reaction used 10-nucleotide random UMIs. TCRdb processed the 5' RACE reads anew with MiXCR; each CDR3 protein has one entry. Of around 68,000 distinct CDR3 sequences in the sample, approximately 4.1% are singletons; the top ten hold roughly 2.7%. These data originate in a study of neurological immune-mediated disorders. Findings of the study overall: CDR3 amino acid sequences of expanded clones were not shared across subjects, a result suggesting private repertoires in all groups. The level of TCR clonal expansion was highest in patients with HTLV-1-associated myelopathy and lowest in multiple sclerosis, where it fell below the level seen in healthy controls.

This TCR derives from a man between 50 and 59 years old with multiple sclerosis. Input material: PBMCs. The chain recombines TRBV18 with TRBJ2-3; 7 positions match TRBD2. CDR3 DNA sequence: TGTGCCAGCTCACTAAGCGGGGACACAGATACGCAGTATTTT. Amino acid sequence: CASSLSGDTDTQYF.